Listed below are T cell receptor beta chains from one sample, sequenced in a study of blood T cell repertoires in COVID-19. Generated by immunoSEQ multiplex PCR, the TCRdb table keeps only in-frame clones and is missing some. Counted here are around 94,000 clones, about nine tenths occurring once; the ten biggest clones make up approximately 5.4%. Material for sequencing was peripheral blood. All receptors come from a woman in her forties or fifties with COVID-19, enrolled during active disease. The CDR3 runs from the conserved cysteine through the conserved F or W. Each record gives: V gene, D gene, clone size, J gene, CDR3 DNA, CDR3 protein. A D gene is named only where the DNA matches it firmly. Where a row states a size, it is once, few, many or the class of an expanded clone; other rows omit it.

v_gene: TRBV24-1
d_gene: NA
abundance: once
j_gene: TRBJ1-5
CDR3nt: TGTGCCACCATAAGCCCAGGTCATGGCAATCAGCCCCAGCATTTT
CDR3aa: CATISPGHGNQPQHF

v_gene: TRBV3-1/TRBV3-2
d_gene: TRBD1
abundance: NA
j_gene: TRBJ1-6
CDR3nt: TGTGCCAGCAGCCAAGCGACAGGGGTGAATTCACCCCTCCACTTT
CDR3aa: CASSQATGVNSPLHF

v_gene: TRBV11-2
d_gene: TRBD1
abundance: NA
j_gene: TRBJ1-6
CDR3nt: TGTGCCAGCAGCTTATTCAGCACAGGGGCATCACCCCTCCACTTT
CDR3aa: CASSLFSTGASPLHF

v_gene: TRBV3-1/TRBV3-2
d_gene: NA
abundance: NA
j_gene: TRBJ1-1
CDR3nt: TGTGCCAGCAGTCCCGCCAGAGCGGTCACTGAAGCTTTCTTT
CDR3aa: CASSPARAVTEAFF

v_gene: TRBV5-4
d_gene: TRBD2
abundance: many
j_gene: TRBJ2-7
CDR3nt: TGTGCCAGCCGGACGGGGGGGGCGGACGAGCAGTACTTC
CDR3aa: CASRTGGADEQYF

v_gene: TRBV5-1
d_gene: TRBD1
abundance: NA
j_gene: TRBJ2-1
CDR3nt: TGCGCCAGCAGCCCACAGGGGCTGGCGAATGAGCAGTTCTTC
CDR3aa: CASSPQGLANEQFF

v_gene: TRBV5-1
d_gene: NA
abundance: NA
j_gene: TRBJ2-3
CDR3nt: TGCGCCAGCAGCCCGGGACTTCGCACAGATACGCAGTATTTT
CDR3aa: CASSPGLRTDTQYF

v_gene: TRBV7-8
d_gene: NA
abundance: once
j_gene: TRBJ1-5
CDR3nt: TGTGCCAGCAACCGGGGGCCTAATCAGCCCCAGCATTTT
CDR3aa: CASNRGPNQPQHF

v_gene: TRBV29-1
d_gene: TRBD2
abundance: NA
j_gene: TRBJ2-3
CDR3nt: TGCAGCGTTGAAGGGGGCGGGAGCCGCACAGATACGCAGTATTTT
CDR3aa: CSVEGGGSRTDTQYF

v_gene: TRBV27
d_gene: TRBD2
abundance: NA
j_gene: TRBJ2-7
CDR3nt: TGTGCCAGCAGTTTAGGGGGGGGACCCCTCGAGCAGTACTTC
CDR3aa: CASSLGGGPLEQYF

v_gene: TRBV7-9
d_gene: TRBD1
abundance: NA
j_gene: TRBJ1-5
CDR3nt: TGTGCCAGCAGCAAAAGTACAGGGGGTGTCGCTCAGCCCCAGCATTTT
CDR3aa: CASSKSTGGVAQPQHF

v_gene: TRBV11-2
d_gene: NA
abundance: NA
j_gene: TRBJ2-3
CDR3nt: TGTGCCAGCAGCTTAGGAGAGAGTACGCAGTATTTT
CDR3aa: CASSLGESTQYF

v_gene: TRBV4-2
d_gene: TRBD1
abundance: NA
j_gene: TRBJ1-2
CDR3nt: TGTGCCAGCAGCCAAGATCTAGGACAGGGGCTATCTAACTATGGCTACACCTTC
CDR3aa: CASSQDLGQGLSNYGYTF

v_gene: TRBV11-3
d_gene: NA
abundance: NA
j_gene: TRBJ2-5
CDR3nt: TGTGCCAGCAGCTTAATTCGGGGACAAGAGACCCAGTACTTC
CDR3aa: CASSLIRGQETQYF

v_gene: TRBV10-3
d_gene: NA
abundance: NA
j_gene: TRBJ1-5
CDR3nt: TGTGCCATCAGCCCCGGGACATCAGGAAGCAATCAGCCCCAGCATTTT
CDR3aa: CAISPGTSGSNQPQHF

v_gene: TRBV7-2
d_gene: TRBD1
abundance: NA
j_gene: TRBJ1-5
CDR3nt: TGTGCCAGCAGCGCTAGCCAGGGGGTTCAGCCCCAGCATTTT
CDR3aa: CASSASQGVQPQHF

v_gene: TRBV18
d_gene: NA
abundance: NA
j_gene: TRBJ2-1
CDR3nt: TGTGCCAGCTCACCCTTTTCCCAAGGCGGCCCTGAGCAGTTCTTC
CDR3aa: CASSPFSQGGPEQFF

v_gene: TRBV9
d_gene: NA
abundance: NA
j_gene: TRBJ1-4
CDR3nt: TGTGCCAGCAGCGTAGCCCCTGGGGGGAGGAATGAAAAACTGTTTTTT
CDR3aa: CASSVAPGGRNEKLFF

v_gene: TRBV7-2
d_gene: NA
abundance: NA
j_gene: TRBJ1-5
CDR3nt: TGTGCCAGCAGCTGGACACAGAGCAATCAGCCCCAGCATTTT
CDR3aa: CASSWTQSNQPQHF

v_gene: TRBV13
d_gene: NA
abundance: many
j_gene: TRBJ1-1
CDR3nt: TGTGCCAGCAGCCCCACAGCAAACACTGAAGCTTTCTTT
CDR3aa: CASSPTANTEAFF

v_gene: TRBV5-6
d_gene: NA
abundance: NA
j_gene: TRBJ2-3
CDR3nt: TGTGCCAGCAGCCCCACCAGGGAGGGCACAGATACGCAGTATTTT
CDR3aa: CASSPTREGTDTQYF

v_gene: TRBV29-1
d_gene: NA
abundance: NA
j_gene: TRBJ2-3
CDR3nt: TGCAGCGTTGAATCAGGGGGCACAGATACGCAGTATTTT
CDR3aa: CSVESGGTDTQYF

v_gene: TRBV18
d_gene: NA
abundance: NA
j_gene: TRBJ1-1
CDR3nt: TGTGCCAGCTCATCCGACATGAACACTGAAGCTTTCTTT
CDR3aa: CASSSDMNTEAFF

v_gene: TRBV30
d_gene: NA
abundance: NA
j_gene: TRBJ2-3
CDR3nt: TGTGCCTGGAGTGTTGGTGGGCAGAGCACAGATACGCAGTATTTT
CDR3aa: CAWSVGGQSTDTQYF

v_gene: TRBV19
d_gene: TRBD1
abundance: NA
j_gene: TRBJ1-5
CDR3nt: TGTGCCAGTAGTAGTCGGGACAGGGACAATCAGCCCCAGCATTTT
CDR3aa: CASSSRDRDNQPQHF

v_gene: TRBV2
d_gene: NA
abundance: NA
j_gene: TRBJ1-4
CDR3nt: TGTGCCAGCAGTGAGAGGCGGGCTGCGACTAATGAAAAACTGTTTTTT
CDR3aa: CASSERRAATNEKLFF

v_gene: TRBV5-5
d_gene: NA
abundance: NA
j_gene: TRBJ1-4
CDR3nt: TGTGCCAGCAGCTTGTTCAGGGCGGCTAATGAAAAACTGTTTTTT
CDR3aa: CASSLFRAANEKLFF

v_gene: TRBV28
d_gene: TRBD1
abundance: NA
j_gene: TRBJ2-1
CDR3nt: TGTGCCAGCAGTTTAGGGTTTACAGGGGGCGATGAGCAGTTCTTC
CDR3aa: CASSLGFTGGDEQFF

v_gene: TRBV10-3
d_gene: NA
abundance: NA
j_gene: TRBJ1-2
CDR3nt: TGTGCCATCAGTGACCGCTCCGGAGGGTCATCCGATGGCTACACCTTC
CDR3aa: CAISDRSGGSSDGYTF

v_gene: TRBV5-1
d_gene: TRBD1
abundance: NA
j_gene: TRBJ1-4
CDR3nt: TGCGCCAGCAGCCCAGGACAGGGTGGAAATGAAAAACTGTTTTTT
CDR3aa: CASSPGQGGNEKLFF

v_gene: TRBV2
d_gene: TRBD1
abundance: NA
j_gene: TRBJ1-1
CDR3nt: TGTGCCAGCAGTGTCGGGACAGGGGGCCTGGGCACTGAAGCTTTCTTT
CDR3aa: CASSVGTGGLGTEAFF

v_gene: TRBV30
d_gene: NA
abundance: NA
j_gene: TRBJ2-2
CDR3nt: TGTGCCTGGAGTGTGAGGGTATCTCTGGCCGGGGAGCTGTTTTTT
CDR3aa: CAWSVRVSLAGELFF

v_gene: TRBV12-3/TRBV12-4
d_gene: NA
abundance: NA
j_gene: TRBJ1-5
CDR3nt: TGTGCCAGCAGTTTAACGGGGAATCAGCCCCAGCATTTT
CDR3aa: CASSLTGNQPQHF

v_gene: TRBV3-1/TRBV3-2
d_gene: NA
abundance: NA
j_gene: TRBJ2-7
CDR3nt: TGTGCCAGCAGCCTAGGGGGTTACGAGCAGTACTTC
CDR3aa: CASSLGGYEQYF

v_gene: TRBV7-6
d_gene: NA
abundance: NA
j_gene: TRBJ2-3
CDR3nt: TGTGCCAGCAGCTTAGCTAGCGGAGGCACAGATACGCAGTATTTT
CDR3aa: CASSLASGGTDTQYF